This T cell receptor (beta chain) was profiled in a study of blood T cells in healthy people across ages (dated by TCRdb to the mid-2010s). Study-level background: In model experiments, template switching captured about one uniquely barcoded TCR beta cDNA molecule for every two T cells. Using deep sequencing normalized with unique cDNA molecular identifiers, the study measured how TCR beta repertoire diversity changes with age. The donors were divided into four age groups: young (average roughly 15 years), middle-aged (about 40), aged (about 61) and long-lived (roughly 82). Donors of different ages were randomly distributed across sequencing lanes to avoid experimental bias. For two donors (one aged 18 to 29 and one aged 80 or older), the study analyzed two additional independent replicas of 1 million unique cDNA reads from the same blood draw. What the study reported, not specific to this receptor: Estimates of total diversity from one million sequenced T cells were regarded as lower bounds and underestimates. Donor CMV infection status was unknown, potentially confounding age-related changes in expanded clonotypes. A strong correlation was found between observed TCR beta diversity and the percentage of naive T cells measured by flow cytometry. The long-lived group showed more naive CD4+ T cells, fewer expanded clones and increased TCR diversity than the aged group, suggesting age selection. As age increased, observed TCR beta diversity per million T cells dropped in a roughly linear way, and a significant reduction was already evident by age 40. Since profiling was done on bulk unsorted PBMCs, naive and antigen-experienced compartments could not be conclusively compared.

Systemically healthy Caucasian individuals from Russia, over 30 in total and aged roughly 6 to 95 years, were included as donors. Around 10 milliliters of peripheral blood were collected from each donor into EDTA-treated Vacutainer tubes. PBMCs were isolated by Ficoll-Paque density-gradient centrifugation, with at least 6 million obtained per sample. Trizol reagent was used to extract total RNA from the PBMCs, yielding at least 5.5 micrograms per sample. For every donor, flow cytometry on a PBMC aliquot measured the percentage of naive CD45RAhigh/CD27high T cells. V is pruned by 6 bases and J by 1 base, leaving 9 bases of the junction without a gene match. Including cysteine and phenylalanine, the CDR3 has 16 amino acids. The retained sequence is limited to the CDR3, 48 bases, with the frame set at the first base. CDR1 and CDR2, per the germline V gene, are MNHNS and SASEGT. The receptor library was made with 5' RACE. TCRdb shows the sequencer as Illumina HiSeq 2500. The second PCR ran for about 6 to 12 cycles and used a J-beta primer mix along with a sample-barcoded 5' primer. A template-switch 5' adaptor carrying 12 random nucleotides introduced a unique molecular identifier onto each TCR beta cDNA molecule. Each sample yielded at least 2.5 million CDR3-containing paired-end reads. The Mint cDNA synthesis kit, primed by a TRBC-specific oligonucleotide, was used to synthesize first-strand cDNA from all RNA. Following uracil-DNA glycosylase treatment, all cDNA underwent a first 18-cycle PCR with the universal primers M1SS and BC2_uni_R. Per the authors' processing: Normalization of each sample was performed by random selection of 1 million high-quality reads, each carrying a distinct molecular identifier. Reads sharing molecular identifiers were discarded rather than binned into consensus sequences. MiTCR, run with a Q25 quality threshold and the strictest error-elimination algorithm, handled CDR3 identification, clonotype clustering and error correction. A nonparametric unseen species model using Euler transformation provided a lower-bound estimate of total TCR beta diversity. TCRdb redid the processing of the public reads, applying fastp at Q25 and MiXCR, and retained in-frame beta chains. Records with the same CDR3 protein are collapsed into one entry carrying the most frequent genes and DNA. The V and J calls reflect TCRdb's pipeline rather than the authors' work. For this sample there are about 1.5 million distinct CDR3 sequences; approximately 42% appear just once. Over 3.5% of the sample is held by the ten biggest clonotypes.

Points on this clonotype: Its specific antigen is unknown. Qualities for individual bases were not recorded, and no much larger clone is one base off.

This receptor was obtained from a young woman in good health. The source material was blood. The chain joins TRBV6-1 to TRBJ2-5, with TRBD2 identical over 9 junction bases. DNA sequence: TGTGCCAGCAGCTTGCATAGCGGGGGTCTCCAAGAGACCCAGTACTTC. This translates into CASSLHSGGLQETQYF.